The rows below give T cell receptor beta chains drawn from one sample of a study of vaccination and CD4 T cells after COVID-19. TCRdb re-called the PCR reads with MiXCR, one entry per CDR3 protein. The sample holds roughly 23,000 distinct CDR3 sequences, around two thirds seen once. No antigen has been assigned to these receptors. The sequences come from CD4+ T cells from blood, cultured in vitro, collected after SARS-CoV-2 vaccination. Receptor source: a human donor who received a COVID-19 vaccine. Each CDR3 is given without its conserved first and last residue. Expanded clones get a size class; other rows say once, few or many, or leave the size out.

J: TRBJ1-1; size: .; V: TRBV20-1; CDR3: SARPGTLKAF
J: TRBJ1-2; size: .; V: TRBV29-1; CDR3: SVGDIGGGYT
J: TRBJ2-7; size: .; V: TRBV3-1; CDR3: ASSRGYEQY
J: TRBJ2-1; size: .; V: TRBV10-1; CDR3: ASSESAGGPGNEQF
J: TRBJ2-7; size: .; V: TRBV9; CDR3: ASSLSDGEQY
J: TRBJ2-3; size: .; V: TRBV20-1; CDR3: SASPASGGVDTQY
J: TRBJ1-1; size: few; V: TRBV7-6; CDR3: ASSLKGGTEAF
J: TRBJ2-5; size: .; V: TRBV12-3/TRBV12-4; CDR3: ASSLNLGQGALLRETQH
J: TRBJ2-5; size: few; V: TRBV10-3; CDR3: AISLGQTQETQY
J: TRBJ1-1; size: .; V: TRBV19; CDR3: ASSIVGANTEAF
J: TRBJ2-5; size: .; V: TRBV20-1; CDR3: SARASWGETQY
J: TRBJ1-5; size: .; V: TRBV20-1; CDR3: SARRDRGLPQH
J: TRBJ1-1; size: .; V: TRBV30; CDR3: AWRLGLGGAEAF
J: TRBJ2-1; size: .; V: TRBV11-3; CDR3: ASSLDGRSEQF
J: TRBJ1-1; size: .; V: TRBV20-1; CDR3: SARQRTVNTEAF
J: TRBJ2-3; size: medium-sized; V: TRBV6-1; CDR3: ASKELAGGTDTQY
J: TRBJ1-1; size: .; V: TRBV30; CDR3: AWSLAQNTEAF
J: TRBJ1-1; size: .; V: TRBV19; CDR3: ASSTPRMGTEAF
J: TRBJ2-7; size: .; V: TRBV19; CDR3: ASSMESAGRMEQY
J: TRBJ1-2; size: .; V: TRBV19; CDR3: ASHTETGRGYT
J: TRBJ2-5; size: .; V: TRBV20-1; CDR3: SARPRAGGQETQY
J: TRBJ2-1; size: .; V: TRBV20-1; CDR3: SALTSGGPSSYNEQF
J: TRBJ2-6; size: .; V: TRBV20-1; CDR3: SARSRSRRSGANVLT
J: TRBJ2-7; size: once; V: TRBV24-1; CDR3: ATSDGTGAYEQY
J: TRBJ1-5; size: .; V: TRBV5-1; CDR3: ASSLAPGGNQPQH
J: TRBJ1-5; size: .; V: TRBV24-1; CDR3: ATSDLRQHSNQPQH
J: TRBJ1-2; size: few; V: TRBV7-9; CDR3: ASSRDSRGYT
J: TRBJ2-5; size: few; V: TRBV18; CDR3: ASSPSSGGTAEQFSETQY
J: TRBJ1-1; size: .; V: TRBV12-3/TRBV12-4; CDR3: ASSLERGITEAF
J: TRBJ1-2; size: medium-sized; V: TRBV30; CDR3: AWSVQSGGRGGYT
J: TRBJ1-1; size: .; V: TRBV12-3/TRBV12-4; CDR3: ASRVLISNTEAF
J: TRBJ1-5; size: .; V: TRBV20-1; CDR3: SASGGNEDNQPQH
J: TRBJ1-6; size: .; V: TRBV19; CDR3: ASSDSGTGVVGSPLH
J: TRBJ1-1; size: few; V: TRBV7-2; CDR3: ASRRRWTAMNTEAF
J: TRBJ2-7; size: .; V: TRBV6-1; CDR3: ASRYRGQESYEQY
J: TRBJ2-2; size: once; V: TRBV6-4; CDR3: ASSERTSGAPGELF
J: TRBJ2-3; size: .; V: TRBV20-1; CDR3: SARDGVIAGATTDTQY
J: TRBJ1-5; size: few; V: TRBV6-1; CDR3: ASRPRTLNSNQPQH
J: TRBJ1-2; size: few; V: TRBV30; CDR3: AWSQYRGGIYGYT
J: TRBJ1-1; size: .; V: TRBV2; CDR3: ASRIQGENTEAF
J: TRBJ1-2; size: .; V: TRBV25-1; CDR3: ASSPGGYGYT
J: TRBJ2-5; size: .; V: TRBV7-9; CDR3: ASSLGTGGLGGETQY
J: TRBJ1-2; size: .; V: TRBV21-1; CDR3: ASSKVGRHLLVNYGYT
J: TRBJ1-1; size: .; V: TRBV20-1; CDR3: SASFTGTSTEAF
J: TRBJ1-2; size: .; V: TRBV10-1; CDR3: ASSESRGSGYT
J: TRBJ2-5; size: .; V: TRBV6-1; CDR3: ASSAGQGARETQY
J: TRBJ2-4; size: .; V: TRBV12-5; CDR3: ASGINYQGGSKNIQY
J: TRBJ1-5; size: .; V: TRBV2; CDR3: ASRKGNSNQPQH
J: TRBJ2-1; size: .; V: TRBV2; CDR3: ASHLAGGRVEQF
J: TRBJ2-3; size: .; V: TRBV20-1; CDR3: SASAYEGSTDTQY
J: TRBJ2-3; size: few; V: TRBV24-1; CDR3: ATSDRTGGSTDTQY
J: TRBJ1-2; size: .; V: TRBV6-5; CDR3: ASSYEQSAYYGYT
J: TRBJ1-2; size: .; V: TRBV7-7; CDR3: ASSSQGGYT